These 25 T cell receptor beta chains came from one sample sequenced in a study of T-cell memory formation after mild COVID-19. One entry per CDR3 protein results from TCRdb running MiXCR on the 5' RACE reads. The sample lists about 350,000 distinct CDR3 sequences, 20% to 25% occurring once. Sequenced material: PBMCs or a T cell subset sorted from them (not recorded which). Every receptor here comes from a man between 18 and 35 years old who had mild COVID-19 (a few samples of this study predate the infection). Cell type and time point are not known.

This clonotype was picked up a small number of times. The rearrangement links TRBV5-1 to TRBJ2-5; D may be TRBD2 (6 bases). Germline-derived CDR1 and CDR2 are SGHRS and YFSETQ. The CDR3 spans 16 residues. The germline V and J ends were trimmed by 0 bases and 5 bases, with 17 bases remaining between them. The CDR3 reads CASSLAGLPVVETQYF. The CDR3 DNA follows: TGCGCCAGCAGCTTGGCGGGACTCCCAGTCGTGGAGACCCAGTACTTC.

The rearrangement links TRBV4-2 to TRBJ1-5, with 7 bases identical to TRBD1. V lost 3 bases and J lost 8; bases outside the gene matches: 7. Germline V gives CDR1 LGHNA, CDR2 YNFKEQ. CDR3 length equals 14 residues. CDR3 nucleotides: TGTGCCAGCAGCCATGGGGACAGTTTTGAGCCCCAGCATTTT. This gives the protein CASSHGDSFEPQHF.

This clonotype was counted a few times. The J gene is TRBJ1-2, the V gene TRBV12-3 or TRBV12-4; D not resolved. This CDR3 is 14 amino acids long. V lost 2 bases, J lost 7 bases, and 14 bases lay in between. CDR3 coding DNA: TGTGCCAGCAGTTTATTTTTTGGCGTCACTGGCTACACCTTC. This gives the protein CASSLFFGVTGYTF.

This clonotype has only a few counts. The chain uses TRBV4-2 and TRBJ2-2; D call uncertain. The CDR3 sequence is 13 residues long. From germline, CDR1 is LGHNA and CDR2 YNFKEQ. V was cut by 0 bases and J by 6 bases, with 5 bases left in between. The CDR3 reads CASSQDRAGELFF. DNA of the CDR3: TGTGCCAGCAGCCAAGATAGGGCCGGGGAGCTGTTTTTT.

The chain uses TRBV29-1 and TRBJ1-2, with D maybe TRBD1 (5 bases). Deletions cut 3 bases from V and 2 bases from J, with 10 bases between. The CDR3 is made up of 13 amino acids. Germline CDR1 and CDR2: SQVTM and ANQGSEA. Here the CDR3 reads CSVEGTDNYGYTF. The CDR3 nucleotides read TGCAGCGTTGAGGGGACGGACAACTATGGCTACACCTTC.

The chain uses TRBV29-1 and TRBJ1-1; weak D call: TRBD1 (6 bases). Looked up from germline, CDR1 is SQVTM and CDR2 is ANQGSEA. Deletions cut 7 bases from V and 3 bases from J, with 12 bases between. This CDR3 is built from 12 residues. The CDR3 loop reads CSALQGYTEAFF. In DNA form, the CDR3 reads TGCAGCGCATTACAGGGTTACACTGAAGCTTTCTTT.

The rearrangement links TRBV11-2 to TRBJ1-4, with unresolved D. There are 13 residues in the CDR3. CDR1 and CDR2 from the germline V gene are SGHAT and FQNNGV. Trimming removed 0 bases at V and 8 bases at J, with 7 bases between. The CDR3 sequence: CASSLDVGEKLFF. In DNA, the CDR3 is TGTGCCAGCAGCTTAGATGTGGGAGAAAAACTGTTTTTT.

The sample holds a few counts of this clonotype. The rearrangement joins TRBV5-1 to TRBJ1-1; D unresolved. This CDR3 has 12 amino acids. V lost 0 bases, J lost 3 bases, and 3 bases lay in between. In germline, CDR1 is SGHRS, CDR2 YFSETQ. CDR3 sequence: CASSLEHTEAFF. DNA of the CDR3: TGCGCCAGCAGCTTGGAACACACTGAAGCTTTCTTT.

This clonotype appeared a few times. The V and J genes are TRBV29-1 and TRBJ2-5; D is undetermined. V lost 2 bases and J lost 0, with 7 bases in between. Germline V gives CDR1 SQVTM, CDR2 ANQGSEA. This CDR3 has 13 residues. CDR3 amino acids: CSVEPENQETQYF. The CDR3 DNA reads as TGCAGCGTTGAACCGGAGAACCAAGAGACCCAGTACTTC. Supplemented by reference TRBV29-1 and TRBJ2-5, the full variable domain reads SAVISQKPSRDICQRGTSLTIQCQVDSQVTMMFWYRQQPGQSLTLIATANQGSEATYESGFVIDKFPISRPNLTFSTLTVSNMSPEDSSIYLCSVEPENQETQYFGPGTRLLVL.

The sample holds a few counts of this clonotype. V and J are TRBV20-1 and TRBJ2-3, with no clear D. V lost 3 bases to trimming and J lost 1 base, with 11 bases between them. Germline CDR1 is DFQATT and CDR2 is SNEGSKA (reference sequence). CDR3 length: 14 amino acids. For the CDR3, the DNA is TGCAGTGCTAGCTGGGGTCGGGGCACAGATACGCAGTATTTT. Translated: CSASWGRGTDTQYF.

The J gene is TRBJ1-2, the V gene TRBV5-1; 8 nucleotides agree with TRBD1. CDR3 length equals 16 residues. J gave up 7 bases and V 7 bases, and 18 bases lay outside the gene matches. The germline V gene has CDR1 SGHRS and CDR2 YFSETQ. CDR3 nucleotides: TGCGCCAGCGATACCGGGACAGGCCCCACATCTGCTGGCTACACCTTC. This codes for CASDTGTGPTSAGYTF.

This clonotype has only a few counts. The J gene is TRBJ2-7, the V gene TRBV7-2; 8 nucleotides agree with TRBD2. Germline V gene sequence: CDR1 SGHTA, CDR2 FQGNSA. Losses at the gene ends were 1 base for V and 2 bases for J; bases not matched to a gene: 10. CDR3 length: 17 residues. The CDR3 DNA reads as TGTGCCAGCAGCTTAGACTCCCTCTGGCGGGGGGCCTACGAGCAGTACTTC. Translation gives CASSLDSLWRGAYEQYF.

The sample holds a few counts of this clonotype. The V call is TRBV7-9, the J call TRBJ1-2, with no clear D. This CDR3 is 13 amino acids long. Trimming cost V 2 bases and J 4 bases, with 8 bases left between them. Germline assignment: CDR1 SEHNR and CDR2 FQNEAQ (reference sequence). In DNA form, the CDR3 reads TGTGCCAGCAGCTTAAACAGTTTCTATGGCTACACCTTC. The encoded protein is CASSLNSFYGYTF.

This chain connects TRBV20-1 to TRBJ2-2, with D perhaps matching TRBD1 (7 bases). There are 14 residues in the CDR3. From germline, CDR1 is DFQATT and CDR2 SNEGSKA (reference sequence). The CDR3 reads CSGSGGLDTGELFF. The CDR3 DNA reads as TGCTCAGGGTCAGGGGGGCTCGACACCGGGGAGCTGTTTTTT.

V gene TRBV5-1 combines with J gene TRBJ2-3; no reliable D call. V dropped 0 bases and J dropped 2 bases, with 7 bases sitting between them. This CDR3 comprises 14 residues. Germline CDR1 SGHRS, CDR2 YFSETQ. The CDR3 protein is CASSLDSLTDTQYF. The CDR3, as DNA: TGCGCCAGCAGCTTGGACAGCCTCACAGATACGCAGTATTTT.

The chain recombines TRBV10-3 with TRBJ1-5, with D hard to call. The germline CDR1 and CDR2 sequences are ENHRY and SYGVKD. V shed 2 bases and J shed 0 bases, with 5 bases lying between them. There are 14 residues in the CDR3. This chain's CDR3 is CAISELYSNQPQHF. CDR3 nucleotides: TGTGCCATCAGTGAGCTGTATAGCAATCAGCCCCAGCATTTT.

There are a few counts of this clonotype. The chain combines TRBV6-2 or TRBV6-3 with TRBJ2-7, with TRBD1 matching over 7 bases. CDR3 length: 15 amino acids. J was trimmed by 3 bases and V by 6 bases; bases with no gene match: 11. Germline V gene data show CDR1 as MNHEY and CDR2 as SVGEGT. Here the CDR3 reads CASSSHRQGHYEQYV. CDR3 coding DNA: TGTGCCAGCAGCTCACACAGACAGGGCCACTACGAGCAGTACGTC.

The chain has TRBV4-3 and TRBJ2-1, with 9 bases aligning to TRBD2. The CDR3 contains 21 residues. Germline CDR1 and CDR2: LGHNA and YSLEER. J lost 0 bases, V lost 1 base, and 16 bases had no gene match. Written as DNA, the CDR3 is TGCGCCAGCAGCCAAGTTGCGACTAGCGGACTCTCGGTTTTCTCCTACAATGAGCAGTTCTTC. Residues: CASSQVATSGLSVFSYNEQFF.

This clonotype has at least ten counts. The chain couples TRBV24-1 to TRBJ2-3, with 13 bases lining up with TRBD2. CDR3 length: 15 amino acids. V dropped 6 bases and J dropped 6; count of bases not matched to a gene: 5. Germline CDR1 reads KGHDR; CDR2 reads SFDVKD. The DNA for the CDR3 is TGTGCCACCAGTTATGGGACTAGCGGGGTGGATACGCAGTATTTT. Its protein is CATSYGTSGVDTQYF.

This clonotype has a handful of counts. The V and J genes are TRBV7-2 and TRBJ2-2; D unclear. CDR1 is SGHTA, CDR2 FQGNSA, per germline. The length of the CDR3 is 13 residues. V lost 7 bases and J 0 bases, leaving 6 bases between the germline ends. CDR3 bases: TGTGCCAGCAAAGGCCCGAACACCGGGGAGCTGTTTTTT. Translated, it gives CASKGPNTGELFF.

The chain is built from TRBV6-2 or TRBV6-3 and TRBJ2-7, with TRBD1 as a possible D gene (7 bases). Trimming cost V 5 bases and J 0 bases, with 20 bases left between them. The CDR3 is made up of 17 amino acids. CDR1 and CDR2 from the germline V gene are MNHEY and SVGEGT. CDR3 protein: CASSPPRGRDSSYEQYF. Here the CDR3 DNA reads TGTGCCAGCAGTCCACCTCGGGGGCGGGACAGCTCCTACGAGCAGTACTTC.

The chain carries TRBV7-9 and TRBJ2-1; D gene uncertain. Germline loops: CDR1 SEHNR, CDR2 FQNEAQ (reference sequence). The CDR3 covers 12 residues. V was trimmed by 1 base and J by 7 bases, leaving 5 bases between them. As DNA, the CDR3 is TGTGCCAGCAGCTTAGACGAGAATGAGCAGTTCTTC. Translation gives CASSLDENEQFF. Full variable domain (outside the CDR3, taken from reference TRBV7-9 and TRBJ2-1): DTGVSQNPRHKITKRGQNVTFRCDPISEHNRLYWYRQTLGQGPEFLTYFQNEAQLEKSRLLSDRFSAERPKGSFSTLEIQRTEQGDSAMYLCASSLDENEQFFGPGTRLTVL.

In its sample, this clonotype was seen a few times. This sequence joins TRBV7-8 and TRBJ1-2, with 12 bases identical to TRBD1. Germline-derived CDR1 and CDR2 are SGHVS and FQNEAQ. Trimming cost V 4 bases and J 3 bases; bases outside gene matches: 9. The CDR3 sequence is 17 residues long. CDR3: CASSSRPGTGGDYGYTF. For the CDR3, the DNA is TGTGCCAGCAGCTCACGACCCGGGACAGGGGGCGACTATGGCTACACCTTC.

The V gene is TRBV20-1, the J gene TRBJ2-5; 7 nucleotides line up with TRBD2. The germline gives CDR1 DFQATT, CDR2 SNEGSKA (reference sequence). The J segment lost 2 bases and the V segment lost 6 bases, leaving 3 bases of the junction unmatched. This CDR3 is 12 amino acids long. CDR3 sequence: CSAKAGQETQYF. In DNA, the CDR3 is TGCAGTGCCAAAGCGGGGCAAGAGACCCAGTACTTC.

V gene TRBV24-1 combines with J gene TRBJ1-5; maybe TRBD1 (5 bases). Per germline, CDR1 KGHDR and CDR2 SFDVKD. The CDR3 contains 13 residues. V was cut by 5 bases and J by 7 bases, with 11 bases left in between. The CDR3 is CATSAWGGQPQHF. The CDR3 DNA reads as TGTGCCACCAGTGCCTGGGGGGGACAGCCCCAGCATTTT.